Listed below are T cell receptor beta chains from one sample, sequenced in a study of OX40 agonist ivuxolimab in advanced cancers. The assay was immunoSEQ multiplex PCR, and TCRdb's table has in-frame clones only and misses some. The sample shows 25,000 to 35,000 clones, around three quarters of them seen only once. The sequenced sample was CD4+ or CD8+ T cells sorted from blood, obtained in a trial of the OX40 agonist ivuxolimab. The receptors were gathered from an adult with an advanced solid tumor such as melanoma, head and neck, liver or kidney cancer. The CDR3 runs from the conserved cysteine through the conserved F or W. A D gene is named only where the DNA matches it firmly. Size values are once, few and many counts, or a class for expanded clones, and some rows have none.

clone_size j_call v_call d_call cdr3_nt cdr3_aa
NA TRBJ1-4 TRBV30 NA TGTGCCTGGAGCTCCCGGTTACTGCAGGGTAATAGTAATGAAAAACTGTTTTTT CAWSSRLLQGNSNEKLFF
NA TRBJ1-1 TRBV7-9 TRBD1 TGTGCCAGCAGCCCCCGGGGACAGATTAACACTGAAGCTTTCTTT CASSPRGQINTEAFF
NA TRBJ1-3 TRBV6-1 NA TGTGCCAGCACCGAACGGTGGAGGGCTGGAAACACCATATATTTT CASTERWRAGNTIYF
NA TRBJ2-1 TRBV6-4 TRBD1 TGTGCCAGCAGTGGAGGCGAGACAGGGAAAAATGAGCAGTTCTTC CASSGGETGKNEQFF
NA TRBJ1-1 TRBV7-9 TRBD1 TGTGCCAGCAGCCACCCAACAGGGGGAGGAAGCACTGAAGCTTTCTTT CASSHPTGGGSTEAFF
NA TRBJ1-2 TRBV25-1 NA TGTGCCAGCAGTGAATTGGGGCTAGGGGGCTACACCTTC CASSELGLGGYTF
NA TRBJ2-4 TRBV2 TRBD2 TGTGCCAGCAAGACTAGCGGGGGTAAACTAGCCAAAAACATTCAGTACTTC CASKTSGGKLAKNIQYF
once TRBJ1-4 TRBV23-1 TRBD1 TGCGCCAGCAGTCACGACAGGGGGCAGCCTGAAAAACTGTTTTTT CASSHDRGQPEKLFF
NA TRBJ2-7 TRBV13 NA TGTGCCAGCAGCCCCACCCTTGGGACCTACGAGCAGTACTTC CASSPTLGTYEQYF
once TRBJ2-5 TRBV6-5 TRBD1 TGTGCCAGCAGGGGGACAGGGGGCGATGAGACCCAGTACTTC CASRGTGGDETQYF
NA TRBJ2-5 TRBV9 TRBD1 TGTGCCAGCAGCGGCGGACAGGGGAGAGAGACCCAGTACTTC CASSGGQGRETQYF
once TRBJ1-2 TRBV6-5 NA TGTGCCAGCAGACTCGGACAGAACTATGGCTACACCTTC CASRLGQNYGYTF
NA TRBJ1-3 TRBV18 NA TGTGCCAGCTCACCACCCGAGGCGGGCCCCTCTGGAAACACCATATATTTT CASSPPEAGPSGNTIYF
NA TRBJ2-7 TRBV6-5 TRBD2 TGTGCCAGCAGTTACGAGGCGGGGGGCTACGAGCAGTACTTC CASSYEAGGYEQYF
NA TRBJ2-3 TRBV10-1 TRBD2 TGCGCCAGCAGTGGGGGTCTAGCGGCTAGCACAGATACGCAGTATTTT CASSGGLAASTDTQYF
NA TRBJ1-4 TRBV5-2 NA TGCGCCAGCAGCCAAGAAAGTGGGGGGCGCAGGGAAAAACTGTTTTTT CASSQESGGRREKLFF
NA TRBJ1-2 TRBV27 NA TGTGCCAGCCTGGCATTCGGGGTGGCAAGTGGCTACACCTTC CASLAFGVASGYTF
NA TRBJ2-6 TRBV14 NA TGTGCCAGCAGCCAAAGGGATACTGGGGCCAACGTCCTGACTTTC CASSQRDTGANVLTF
NA TRBJ2-2 TRBV7-9 NA TGTGCCAGCCTACGTGGGGAGCTGTTTTTT CASLRGELFF
NA TRBJ1-1 TRBV19 NA TGTGCCAGTAGTATAGTACAGGGAACTGAAGCTTTCTTT CASSIVQGTEAFF
NA TRBJ1-1 TRBV6-5 NA TGTGCCAGCAGTTACTCGATAGGGTCCACTGAAGCTTTCTTT CASSYSIGSTEAFF
medium-sized TRBJ2-1 TRBV30 NA TGTGCCTGGAGTGATGGGCAGGGGAATGAGCAGTTCTTC CAWSDGQGNEQFF
NA TRBJ1-4 TRBV14 NA TGTGCCAGCAGCCAACTCGCAACTAATGAAAAACTGTTTTTT CASSQLATNEKLFF
NA TRBJ2-7 TRBV6-6 TRBD1 TGTGCCAGCAGTTACCCGCCCGGGACAGATACCTACGAGCAGTACTTC CASSYPPGTDTYEQYF
once TRBJ2-5 TRBV5-1 NA TGCGCCAGCAGCCATGGAGGGTCAGGGGGAGAGACCCAGTACTTC CASSHGGSGGETQYF
NA TRBJ2-1 TRBV9 NA TGTGCCAGCCAGGGGTCCAATGAGCAGTTCTTC CASQGSNEQFF
NA TRBJ2-4 TRBV30 NA TGTGCCTGGAGTTCGGGCAGCGAAAACATTCAGTACTTC CAWSSGSENIQYF
once TRBJ2-1 TRBV10-1 NA TGCGCCAGCAGTTGGCGGGACGCACCGCGAAATGAGCAGTTCTTC CASSWRDAPRNEQFF
NA TRBJ1-1 TRBV29-1 NA TGCAGCGTTGGACAGGCCGTGTGGTATAGCGCTGAAGCTTTCTTT CSVGQAVWYSAEAFF
NA TRBJ1-2 TRBV6-1 TRBD1 TGTGCCAGCAGTGAAGGGGGACAGGGGGCTTATGGCTACACCTTC CASSEGGQGAYGYTF
NA TRBJ1-2 TRBV5-8 TRBD1 TGTGCCAGCAGCTGGGGACAGGGTTGGAACTATGGCTACACCTTC CASSWGQGWNYGYTF
NA TRBJ2-1 TRBV13 NA TGTGCCAGCAGCTTAACAGGGAGAGGTGAGCAGTTCTTC CASSLTGRGEQFF
once TRBJ2-1 TRBV19 NA TGTGCCAGTAGTATAGAACTTCTCGGGTACAATGAGCAGTTCTTC CASSIELLGYNEQFF
NA TRBJ1-1 TRBV10-1 NA TGCGCCAGCAGTGAGGAAACCACTGAAGCTTTCTTT CASSEETTEAFF
NA TRBJ2-1 TRBV6-1 NA TGTGCCACCCTTGACATTAACTACAATGAGCAGTTCTTC CATLDINYNEQFF
NA TRBJ2-7 TRBV18 NA TGTGCCAGCTCACCCTCGAATCTCCGTAACGACGAGCAGTACTTC CASSPSNLRNDEQYF
NA TRBJ1-1 TRBV7-6 NA TGTGCCAGCAGCCGTGGTGGCAACACTGAAGCTTTCTTT CASSRGGNTEAFF
NA TRBJ1-2 TRBV28 TRBD1 TGTGCCAGCTATAGTCCTGGACAGGACTTCCATGGCTACACCTTC CASYSPGQDFHGYTF
NA TRBJ1-1 TRBV7-6 NA TGTGCCAGCAGCTTAGGGGGACCGTTGAACACTGAAGCTTTCTTT CASSLGGPLNTEAFF
NA TRBJ1-1 TRBV10-3 TRBD1 TGTGCCATCCGAGACAGGGCTAACACTGAAGCTTTCTTT CAIRDRANTEAFF
NA TRBJ2-5 TRBV5-8 TRBD1 TGTGCCAGCAGCTTCCTTAAAGGGGGCAAGGGGGAGACCCAGTACTTC CASSFLKGGKGETQYF
NA TRBJ2-3 TRBV2 TRBD1 TGTGCCAGCATAAACCGGGACAGTAGCACAGATACGCAGTATTTT CASINRDSSTDTQYF
NA TRBJ2-3 TRBV6-5 NA TGTGCCAGCAGTTACTCGAGTCCGGGGACAGATACGCAGTATTTT CASSYSSPGTDTQYF
NA TRBJ1-2 TRBV4-2 TRBD1 TGTGCCAGCAGCCAAGAAAAGCGGACAGGGACCCTCTATGGCTACACCTTC CASSQEKRTGTLYGYTF
NA TRBJ1-2 TRBV11-2 NA TGTGCCAGCAGCTTAGAAGCGGTGCCTAACTATGGCTACACCTTC CASSLEAVPNYGYTF
NA TRBJ1-5 TRBV2 NA TGTGCCAGCTCCCAGACCCTCACAGGGTTCGGAAATCAGCCCCAGCATTTT CASSQTLTGFGNQPQHF
NA TRBJ2-3 TRBV14 NA TGTGCCAGCAGCCAAGTTAGCTTTGGGACGCAGTATTTT CASSQVSFGTQYF
NA TRBJ2-7 TRBV19 TRBD1 TGTGCCAGTGCTGGACAGGGTGGCTACGAGCAGTACTTC CASAGQGGYEQYF
NA TRBJ2-2 TRBV28 TRBD1 TGTGCCAGCAGTTACCCCGGGACAGGCAAGAACACCGGGGAGCTGTTTTTT CASSYPGTGKNTGELFF
NA TRBJ2-7 TRBV5-6 NA TGTGCCAGCAGCTTGGGGACAGAGCAGTACTTC CASSLGTEQYF
few TRBJ1-4 TRBV19 TRBD1 TGTGCCAGTAGTATACGGACAGGAGCTTCTAATGAAAAACTGTTTTTT CASSIRTGASNEKLFF
NA TRBJ2-1 TRBV6-5 TRBD2 TGTGCCAGCAGGGTAGCGGGCCGCTACAATGAGCAGTTCTTC CASRVAGRYNEQFF
few TRBJ1-1 TRBV9 NA TGTGCCAGCAGCACAGCCAGGGGACTGAACACTGAAGCTTTCTTT CASSTARGLNTEAFF
NA TRBJ1-1 TRBV5-1 NA TGCGCCAGCAGCTCGACTACTGCGATTGAAGCTTTCTTT CASSSTTAIEAFF
NA TRBJ2-5 TRBV7-9 NA TGTGCCAGCAGCCATTCGACAGGCCAAGAGACCCAGTACTTC CASSHSTGQETQYF
NA TRBJ2-7 TRBV9 NA TGTGCCAGCAGCTTGGGGGCGTACGGCGAGCAGTACTTC CASSLGAYGEQYF
NA TRBJ1-1 TRBV6-1 NA TGTGCCAGCAGTCACAGACCTGAAGCTTTCTTT CASSHRPEAFF